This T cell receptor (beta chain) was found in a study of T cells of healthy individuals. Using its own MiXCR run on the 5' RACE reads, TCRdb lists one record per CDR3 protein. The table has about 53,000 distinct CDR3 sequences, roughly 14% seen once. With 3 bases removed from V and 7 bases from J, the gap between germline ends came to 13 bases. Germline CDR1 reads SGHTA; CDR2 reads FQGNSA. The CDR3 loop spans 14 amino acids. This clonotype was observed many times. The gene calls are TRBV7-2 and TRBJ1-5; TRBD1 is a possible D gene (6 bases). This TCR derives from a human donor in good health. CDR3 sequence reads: CASSFTQGGQPQHF. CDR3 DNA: TGTGCCAGCAGCTTTACACAGGGTGGCCAGCCCCAGCATTTT.